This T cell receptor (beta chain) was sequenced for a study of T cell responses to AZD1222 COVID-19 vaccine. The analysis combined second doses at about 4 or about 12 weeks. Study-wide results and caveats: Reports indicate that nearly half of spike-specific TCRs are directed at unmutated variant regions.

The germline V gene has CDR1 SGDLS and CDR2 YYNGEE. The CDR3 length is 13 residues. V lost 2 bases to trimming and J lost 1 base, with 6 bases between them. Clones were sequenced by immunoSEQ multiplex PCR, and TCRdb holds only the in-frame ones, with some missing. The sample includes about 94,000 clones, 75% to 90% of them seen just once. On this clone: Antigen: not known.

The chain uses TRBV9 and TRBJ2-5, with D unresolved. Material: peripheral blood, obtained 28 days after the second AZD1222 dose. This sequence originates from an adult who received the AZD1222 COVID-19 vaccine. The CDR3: CASSVSLQETQYF. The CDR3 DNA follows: TGTGCCAGCAGCGTTAGTCTCCAAGAGACCCAGTACTTC.